These 18 T cell receptor beta chains were sequenced from one sample in a study of PD-1 blockade in classical Hodgkin lymphoma. Brentuximab vedotin exposure varied, and every patient relapsed after autologous stem cell transplantation. Sequencing was performed with immunoSEQ multiplex PCR; in TCRdb, only in-frame clones are kept and a portion is missing. This repertoire shows about 41,000 clones, 65% to 80% found once; its top ten account for 20% to 25%. The source material was peripheral blood mononuclear cells (PBMCs), sampled at baseline. The receptor set was obtained from a human donor with classical Hodgkin lymphoma.

This clone appeared a few times. This chain links TRBV11-2 with TRBJ1-1, with D unresolved. Per the germline V gene, CDR1 is SGHAT and CDR2 is FQNNGV. This CDR3 spans 13 amino acids. Trimming removed 5 bases at V and 4 bases at J, with 11 bases between. The chain's CDR3 is CASSQARFTEAFF. The CDR3 DNA sequence: TGTGCCAGCAGCCAAGCTAGGTTCACTGAAGCTTTCTTT.

The chain is built from TRBV5-5 and TRBJ2-2, with unresolved D. In germline, CDR1 is SGHKS, CDR2 YYEKEE (reference sequence). CDR3 length equals 14 residues. The germline V and J ends were trimmed by 0 bases and 5 bases, with 8 bases remaining between them. This chain's CDR3 is CASSLVAGTGELFF. The DNA for the CDR3 is TGTGCCAGCAGCTTGGTCGCCGGGACCGGGGAGCTGTTTTTT.

Concerning this clone itself: The same CDR3 also results from other DNA sequences found in this sample. This sequence joins TRBV9 and TRBJ2-1; the match to TRBD2 covers 8 bases. The V gene end was trimmed by 3 bases and the J gene end by 0 bases; junction bases not matched to a gene: 2. Germline CDR1 and CDR2: SGDLS and YYNGEE. This CDR3 comprises 15 residues. The CDR3 nucleotides are TGTGCCAGCAGCGGAGGGACTAGCTCCTACAATGAGCAGTTCTTC. This sequence encodes CASSGGTSSYNEQFF.

This rearrangement joins TRBV11-3 to TRBJ2-1, with TRBD2 matching over 7 bases. The CDR3 spans 15 residues. J gave up 6 bases and V 4 bases, and 9 bases lay outside the gene matches. Germline V lookup: CDR1 SGHNT, CDR2 YENEEA. The CDR3 region has the DNA TGTGCCAGCAGCTCCGGACTAGGAGATTCCAATGAGCAGTTCTTC. Its protein is CASSSGLGDSNEQFF.

The CDR3 nucleotides are TGTGCCATCAGCCCTGACCGGGGAGACCCCTACGAGCAGTACTTC. This sequence encodes CAISPDRGDPYEQYF. The chain is built from TRBV10-3 and TRBJ2-7; D is perhaps TRBD2 (5 bases). The CDR3 is 15 amino acids. The germline CDR1 and CDR2 sequences are ENHRY and SYGVKD. V lost 6 bases, J lost 2 bases, and 17 bases lay in between.

By proportion, this clone is medium-sized. The chain uses TRBV5-6 and TRBJ1-5; 10 bases are shared with TRBD1. V gave up 3 bases and J gave up 7 bases; unmatched junction bases: 13. Germline V gene data show CDR1 as SGHDT and CDR2 as YYEEEE. There are 17 residues in the CDR3. CDR3 in DNA: TGTGCCAGCAGCTGGGGTACAGGACAGGGGGTGCGGCAGCCCCAGCATTTT. It translates to CASSWGTGQGVRQPQHF.

V is TRBV6-6 and J is TRBJ1-2; D unclear. V was cut by 6 bases and J by 1 base, with 9 bases left in between. Germline V gives CDR1 MNHNY, CDR2 SVGAGI (reference sequence). The CDR3 spans 13 residues. The CDR3 DNA reads TGTGCCAGCAGCAACGGTATTAACTATGGCTACACCTTC. It yields the protein CASSNGINYGYTF.

CDR3 nucleotides: TGTGCCATCAGAAACGACGGCTCTGGGGCCAACGTCCTGACTTTC. Its protein is CAIRNDGSGANVLTF. The V gene is TRBV10-3, the J gene TRBJ2-6; D gene unclear. V was clipped by 6 bases and J by 0 bases, with 9 bases between them. The CDR3 is 15 residues long. The germline gives CDR1 ENHRY, CDR2 SYGVKD.

CDR3 loop: CASSLEGTASYEQYF. The CDR3 nucleotides read TGTGCCAGCAGCTTAGAGGGGACAGCCTCCTACGAGCAGTACTTC. The chain joins TRBV11-2 to TRBJ2-7, with 7 bases matching TRBD1. The length of the CDR3 is 15 residues. The germline V gene has CDR1 SGHAT and CDR2 FQNNGV. Germline trimming cut 0 bases from V and 0 bases from J; bases unmatched to any gene: 2.

This clone was seen a few times. This chain joins TRBV2 and TRBJ2-7; the D gene is possibly TRBD1 (5 bases). Trimming left V 2 bases short and J 4 bases short, with 9 bases between. Germline CDR1 reads SNHLY; CDR2 reads FYNNEI. This CDR3 spans 13 amino acids. Here the CDR3 DNA reads TGTGCCAGCAGTGAAAGGGGTGGGTACGAGCAGTACTTC. Translating it yields CASSERGGYEQYF.

The chain has TRBV4-1 and TRBJ2-7; 8 bases agree with TRBD1. The CDR3 runs 14 residues. With V trimmed by 2 bases and J by 2 bases, 2 bases remained unmatched. Per germline, CDR1 MGHRA and CDR2 YSYEKL. CDR3 nucleotide sequence: TGCGCCAGCAGCCAACCGGGACAGGCCTACGAGCAGTACTTC. Protein product: CASSQPGQAYEQYF.

This chain connects TRBV6-1 to TRBJ1-2; D gene ambiguous. Per the germline V gene, CDR1 is MNHNS and CDR2 is SASEGT. Trimming pared 1 base from V and 1 base from J, leaving 4 bases between. The CDR3 spans 13 residues. CDR3: CASSEGNNYGYTF. CDR3 in DNA: TGTGCCAGCAGTGAAGGCAATAACTATGGCTACACCTTC.

By frequency in the sample, this clone is medium-sized. The chain uses TRBV6-6 and TRBJ1-5; D call uncertain. CDR1 MNHNY and CDR2 SVGAGI come from the germline V gene (reference sequence). This CDR3 has 13 residues. The V gene lost 7 bases and the J gene lost 2 bases, with 9 bases spanning the gap. The CDR3 DNA reads TGTGCCAGCACCGGGGTGGGCAATCAGCCCCAGCATTTT. Protein sequence: CASTGVGNQPQHF.

The chain is built from TRBV7-2 and TRBJ2-4, with D unresolved. The germline gives CDR1 SGHTA, CDR2 FQGNSA. V was clipped by 4 bases and J by 1 base, with 5 bases between them. This CDR3 is 13 amino acids long. The CDR3 DNA follows: TGTGCCAGCAGCTCCGGGGCCAAAAACATTCAGTACTTC. Translating it yields CASSSGAKNIQYF. The full variable domain, with the rest looked up from reference TRBV7-2 and TRBJ2-4, is GAGVSQSPSNKVTEKGKDVELRCDPISGHTALYWYRQSLGQGLEFLIYFQGNSAPDKSGLPSDRFSAERTGGSVSTLTIQRTQQEDSAVYLCASSSGAKNIQYFGAGTRLSVL.

The rearrangement joins TRBV11-2 to TRBJ1-4; the D gene is possibly TRBD1 (6 bases). The CDR3 has 14 amino acids. Germline CDR1 and CDR2: SGHAT and FQNNGV. Deletions cut 1 base from V and 8 bases from J, with 11 bases between. The CDR3 protein is CASSLGATGEKLFF. The CDR3 DNA sequence: TGTGCCAGCAGCTTAGGGGCTACAGGGGAAAAACTGTTTTTT.

The rearrangement links TRBV28 to TRBJ1-1; perhaps TRBD1 as D (6 bases). This CDR3 comprises 12 residues. The V and J ends lost 10 bases and 6 bases respectively, with 15 bases between them. Germline-derived CDR1 and CDR2 are MDHEN and SYDVKM. CDR3 coding DNA: TGTGCCAACCAGGGGCGGGGGGCTGAAGCTTTCTTT. Amino acid sequence: CANQGRGAEAFF. The entire variable domain, with the rest obtained from reference TRBV28 and TRBJ1-1, is as follows: DVKVTQSSRYLVKRTGEKVFLECVQDMDHENMFWYRQDPGLGLRLIYFSYDVKMKEKGDIPEGYSVSREKKERFSLILESASTNQTSMYLCANQGRGAEAFFGQGTRLTVV.

The chain joins TRBV6-5 to TRBJ2-7, with D tentatively TRBD2 (6 bases). The ends were cut back, 2 bases at V and 4 bases at J, with 9 bases in the middle. The CDR3 has 13 amino acids. Per germline, CDR1 MNHEY and CDR2 SVGAGI. The DNA of the CDR3 is TGTGCCAGCAGTTACAAGGGGAGGTACGAGCAGTACTTC. Translated: CASSYKGRYEQYF.

This sequence joins TRBV27 and TRBJ2-5; 9 nucleotides align to TRBD1. CDR3 length: 16 residues. From germline, CDR1 is MNHEY and CDR2 SMNVEV (reference sequence). J lost 4 bases, V lost 5 bases, and 11 bases had no gene match. CDR3 sequence (DNA): TGTGCCAGCAGTCCGCTTCCCGGGACAGGGAGAGAGACCCAGTACTTC. As protein: CASSPLPGTGRETQYF.